This is a list of T cell receptor beta chains from one sample in a study of T cell repertoires in cytomegalovirus infection. TCRdb re-called the reads through MiXCR, storing one row per CDR3 protein. Among 150,000 to 200,000 distinct CDR3 sequences listed, more than 15% were seen once. The specimen sequenced was CD8+ T cells from PBMCs. The origin of the receptors is a human donor in good health (CMV status not recorded). Some clones in this sample may be carry-over from other donors' samples. Each CDR3 is given with its conserved first and last residue. The D gene is left open where the match is weak. Size tells how often a clone was seen (once, few, many) or the class of an expanded clone, and some rows leave it out.

>TRBV28|NA|TRBJ2-7|NA
TGTGCCAGCAGTGAGAGCGGAAGGAGCTCCTACGAGCAGTACTTC
CASSESGRSSYEQYF
>TRBV7-2|few|TRBJ2-3|NA
TGTGCCAGCAGCTTAGTGCACAGTCGCACAGATACGCAGTATTTT
CASSLVHSRTDTQYF
>TRBV29-1|NA|TRBJ2-1|NA
TGCAGCGTTGAATTTATCGAGCGAACCTACAATGAGCAGTTCTTC
CSVEFIERTYNEQFF
>TRBV7-2|NA|TRBJ2-7|NA
TGTGCCAGCAGCTCTACAGGGTTGACCTACGAGCAGTACTTC
CASSSTGLTYEQYF
>TRBV28|NA|TRBJ2-7|NA
TGTGCCAGCAGTTTCGGGGGAGGGGGAGAGCAGTACTTC
CASSFGGGGEQYF
>TRBV6-2/TRBV6-3|NA|TRBJ2-1|TRBD2
TGTGACAGCAGTCTACTAGCGGAAGGGAATGAGCAGTTCTTC
CDSSLLAEGNEQFF
>TRBV11-3|NA|TRBJ2-2|TRBD2
TGTGCCAGCAGCTCAAGAGCGGGAGGAACGAACACCGGGGAGCTGTTTTTT
CASSSRAGGTNTGELFF
>TRBV12-3/TRBV12-4|few|TRBJ2-1|NA
TGTGCCAGCAGGAACACACTGGACTCCTACAATGAGCAGTTCTTC
CASRNTLDSYNEQFF
>TRBV6-2/TRBV6-3|many|TRBJ1-1|NA
TGTGCCAGCAGTTACTCGGCGGGGCTCTCTGAAGCTTTCTTT
CASSYSAGLSEAFF
>TRBV7-2|NA|TRBJ1-2|TRBD1
TGTGCCAGCAGCCGTCCCGGGACAGACTATGGCTACACCTTC
CASSRPGTDYGYTF
>TRBV7-2|NA|TRBJ1-5|NA
TGTGCCAGCAGCTTAGTGAGGCACGGGTTGAATCAGCCCCAGCATTTT
CASSLVRHGLNQPQHF
>TRBV7-6|few|TRBJ2-7|NA
TGTGCCAGCAGCGACCTCGAAGCTGGCGAGCAGTACTTC
CASSDLEAGEQYF
>TRBV30|NA|TRBJ2-1|TRBD2
TGTGCCTGGATTAGGACTAGCTATTACATGTCGGATGAGCAGTTCTTC
CAWIRTSYYMSDEQFF
>TRBV15|NA|TRBJ1-1|NA
TGTGCCACCAGCAGAGATTACAGGAACACTGAAGCTTTCTTT
CATSRDYRNTEAFF
>TRBV20-1|NA|TRBJ2-2|NA
TGCAGTGCTAGCTGGTCCCTGGGCGGGGAGCTGTTTTTT
CSASWSLGGELFF
>TRBV7-8|few|TRBJ1-1|NA
TGTGCCAGCAGCCACGCCTCTGGCGGCAACACTGAAGCTTTCTTT
CASSHASGGNTEAFF
>TRBV4-3|NA|TRBJ2-5|TRBD1
TGCGCCAGCAGCCAAGTCTGGACAGGGACAGAGACCCAGTACTTC
CASSQVWTGTETQYF
>TRBV11-1|few|TRBJ2-7|NA
TGTGCCAGCTCCCTTTCATCAAGAGTGTACGAGCAGTACTTC
CASSLSSRVYEQYF
>TRBV6-5|few|TRBJ1-1|NA
TGTGCCAGCAGTTACCCAGGACATTGGGGGAAAACGACTGAAGCTTTCTTT
CASSYPGHWGKTTEAFF
>TRBV15|NA|TRBJ1-1|TRBD1
TGTGCCACCAGCACTCGGACAGGGAGGACTGAAGCTTTCTTT
CATSTRTGRTEAFF
>TRBV7-2|NA|TRBJ1-2|TRBD1
TGTGCCAGCAGCTTACGGGGACAGGCCTTGGAGGGCTACACCTTC
CASSLRGQALEGYTF
>TRBV29-1|NA|TRBJ2-2|NA
TGCAGCGTTAACACGAACACCGGGGAGCTGTTTTTT
CSVNTNTGELFF
>TRBV7-6|NA|TRBJ2-7|NA
TGTGCCAGCAGCCCAGGGACTCCTGGGCGCGAGCAGTACTTC
CASSPGTPGREQYF
>TRBV12-5|few|TRBJ2-7|TRBD2
TGTGCTAGTGGTTTGGGGGGACTAGCGGGAGGTCCCCCCTACGAGCAGTACTTC
CASGLGGLAGGPPYEQYF
>TRBV6-2/TRBV6-3|NA|TRBJ1-5|NA
TGTGCCACCGTAGGAAAGGGCAATCAGCCCCAGCATTTT
CATVGKGNQPQHF
>TRBV29-1|NA|TRBJ1-2|NA
TGCAGCGTTGATCCCTTACTGGAAGATGGCTACACCTTC
CSVDPLLEDGYTF
>TRBV7-8|few|TRBJ2-7|NA
TGTGCCAGCAGCTTGTGGGACTCCTACGAGCAGTACTTC
CASSLWDSYEQYF
>TRBV7-2|NA|TRBJ2-6|NA
TGTGCCAGCAGCTCCCCGGACGTTAGATCCTCTGGGGCCAACGTCCTGACTTTC
CASSSPDVRSSGANVLTF
>TRBV7-9|few|TRBJ1-5|NA
TGTGCCAGCAGCTTAGAACAGGCCAATCAGCCCCAGCATTTT
CASSLEQANQPQHF
>TRBV6-5|NA|TRBJ1-2|NA
TGTGCCAGCAGTTACTCTGGCAGCCGGGGCTATGGCTACACCTTC
CASSYSGSRGYGYTF
>TRBV11-1|few|TRBJ2-7|NA
TGTGCCAGCAGCTTCTTCCAGGCCGGCGGGGAGCAGTACTTC
CASSFFQAGGEQYF
>TRBV7-6|few|TRBJ2-1|NA
TGTGCCAGCAGAACCTCGGGGAATCCTGAGAATGAGCAGTTCTTC
CASRTSGNPENEQFF
>TRBV20-1|few|TRBJ1-4|NA
TGCAGTGCTAGCCGGGACAAGAACGAAAAACTGTTTTTT
CSASRDKNEKLFF
>TRBV7-2|many|TRBJ2-7|TRBD2
TGTGCCAGCTCGGCTAGCGGGGCCTACGAGCAGTACTTC
CASSASGAYEQYF
>TRBV7-2|few|TRBJ1-1|NA
TGTGCCAGCAGTTCCAACGGGGGAAACACTGAAGCTTTCTTT
CASSSNGGNTEAFF
>TRBV7-9|NA|TRBJ2-7|NA
TGTGCCAGCAGCTTAGAGCAGGGGATCCTCTCCTACGAGCAGTACTTC
CASSLEQGILSYEQYF
>TRBV7-9|NA|TRBJ2-5|NA
TGTGCCAGCTATCTTGGTACAGGGACCCAAGAGACCCAGTACTTC
CASYLGTGTQETQYF
>TRBV7-3|few|TRBJ2-5|NA
TGTGCCAGCAGCCAAACAGGGACTACCAGGGCCCAGTACTTC
CASSQTGTTRAQYF
>TRBV6-2/TRBV6-3|NA|TRBJ1-5|TRBD1
TGTGCCAGCAGCTACAGGGGGAATCAGCCCCAGCATTTT
CASSYRGNQPQHF
>TRBV28|NA|TRBJ1-6|NA
TGTGCCAGCAGTTTCTCAAGGTTTGCCCTCCACTTT
CASSFSRFALHF
>TRBV7-8|few|TRBJ2-5|TRBD2
TGTGCCAGCAGATATCCTAGCGGGAGGAATCAAGAGACCCAGTACTTC
CASRYPSGRNQETQYF
>TRBV7-3|few|TRBJ2-3|NA
TGTGCCAGCAGCTTAATTGGGGGGAATACGCAGTATTTT
CASSLIGGNTQYF
>TRBV7-3|NA|TRBJ2-7|TRBD2
TGTGCCAGCAGCCCTGCGGGGGGCTCCTACGAGCAGTACTTC
CASSPAGGSYEQYF
>TRBV7-3|NA|TRBJ2-5|TRBD1
TGTGCCAGCGCCCCCGGAACAGGGGGCAGGGAGACCCAGTACTTC
CASAPGTGGRETQYF
>TRBV7-6|few|TRBJ2-1|TRBD1
TGTGCCAGCAGCTTATATAGGGGACAGCCTTACAATGAGCAGTTCTTC
CASSLYRGQPYNEQFF
>TRBV7-2|NA|TRBJ2-7|TRBD2
TGTGCCAGCAGCTTAGGGACTAGCGGGCCCGAGCAGTACTTC
CASSLGTSGPEQYF
>TRBV28|few|TRBJ1-2|NA
TGTGCCAGCAGCCCGGGGCAAATCTATGGCTACACCTTC
CASSPGQIYGYTF
>TRBV29-1|NA|TRBJ2-1|NA
TGCAGCGTTGAGGGGTCCTACAATGAGCAGTTCTTC
CSVEGSYNEQFF
>TRBV6-8|NA|TRBJ2-7|NA
TGTGCTAGCAGAAAGACAGGATTAAGCTCCTACGAGCAGTACTTC
CASRKTGLSSYEQYF
>TRBV28|few|TRBJ2-5|NA
TGTGCCAGCAGTAGCGAAGGTCGGCTGTACTTC
CASSSEGRLYF
>TRBV25-1|few|TRBJ1-1|NA
TGTGCCAGCAATGACGGACCTCCAGAAGCTTTCTTT
CASNDGPPEAFF
>TRBV7-1|NA|TRBJ1-5|NA
TGTGCCGGCAGCCCCACAGGAGGTCAGCCCCAGCATTTT
CAGSPTGGQPQHF
>TRBV28|few|TRBJ2-3|TRBD2
TGTGCCAGCACTCTGACGGGAGCGGGAGGGGGCACAGATACGCAGTATTTT
CASTLTGAGGGTDTQYF
>TRBV4-3|few|TRBJ2-5|TRBD2
TGCGCCAGCAGCCCAAGCGGGGGGGGGACCCAGTACTTC
CASSPSGGGTQYF
>TRBV7-2|few|TRBJ2-7|TRBD2
TGTGCCAGCAGCTTTTTTAGCGGGTTCTCCTACGAGCAGTACTTC
CASSFFSGFSYEQYF
>TRBV7-9|few|TRBJ1-1|NA
TGTGCCAGCAGCTTAGGACGGATAGATGAAGCTTTCTTT
CASSLGRIDEAFF
>TRBV7-6|few|TRBJ2-6|NA
TGTGCCAGCAGCTTCTGGAGCTCTGGGGCCAACGTCCTGACTTTC
CASSFWSSGANVLTF
>TRBV6-5|few|TRBJ2-7|NA
TGTGCCAGCAGTTACTCCCACGGCCTCGAGCAGTACTTC
CASSYSHGLEQYF
>TRBV7-3|few|TRBJ2-1|NA
TGTGCCAGCAGCTTAATCGGTAAGCCCCGGAATGAGCAGTTCTTC
CASSLIGKPRNEQFF